Each of the 10 T cell receptor beta chains below was sequenced from the same sample in a study of T cells in narcolepsy. Profiled with immunoSEQ multiplex PCR; TCRdb holds only in-frame clones, not every one. Among tens of thousands of clones, approximately 85% were seen once, and the ten largest hold roughly 1.3%. Sequenced input: CD45RA- memory CD4+ T cells from PBMCs. Source of these receptors: a human donor with narcolepsy.

This clone was counted a few times. V is TRBV18 and J is TRBJ1-4; 9 bases are shared with TRBD1. Germline assignment: CDR1 KGHSH and CDR2 LQKENI. The junction had 9 bases not matched to a gene; V was cut back by 6 bases and J by 7 bases. This CDR3 is built from 15 residues. CDR3 coding DNA: TGTGCCAGCTCTTCCGGGACAGGGTCGTTTGAAAAACTGTTTTTT. It specifies CASSSGTGSFEKLFF.

CDR3 in DNA: TGTGCCAGCAGCAAAGGTGGCCACAATGAGCAGTTCTTC. It is translated as CASSKGGHNEQFF. The chain joins TRBV21-1 to TRBJ2-1; TRBD1, the table's D call, was not compared with the DNA. TRBV21-1 is reported as a pseudogene. The CDR3 extends over 13 amino acids.

The V call is TRBV19, the J call TRBJ1-1, with TRBD1 matching over 7 bases. The CDR3 extends over 16 amino acids. V dropped 2 bases and J dropped 6; count of bases not matched to a gene: 12. Germline CDR1 and CDR2: LNHDA and SQIVND (reference sequence). The CDR3 sequence is CASSISWGQNSAEAFF. CDR3 nucleotide sequence: TGTGCCAGTAGTATAAGTTGGGGACAGAATAGCGCTGAAGCTTTCTTT.

This clone was seen only a few times. V gene TRBV11-3 combines with J gene TRBJ2-3; 8 nucleotides align to TRBD2. Looked up from germline, CDR1 is SGHNT and CDR2 is YENEEA. The CDR3 has 15 residues. Trimming at V came to 4 bases and at J to 2 bases, leaving 5 bases not matched to a gene. As DNA, the CDR3 is TGTGCCAGCAGCTCCGGGGGGGCCCACACAGATACGCAGTATTTT. Encoded protein: CASSSGGAHTDTQYF.

The genes are TRBV18 and TRBJ1-1, with D possibly being TRBD1 (5 bases). Trimming pared 2 bases from V and 6 bases from J, leaving 13 bases between. This CDR3 spans 14 amino acids. Germline CDR1 reads KGHSH; CDR2 reads LQKENI. CDR3 in DNA: TGTGCCAGCTCACCAGTAGGGGAAGACGCTGAAGCTTTCTTT. It encodes CASSPVGEDAEAFF. Full variable domain (outside the CDR3, taken from reference TRBV18 and TRBJ1-1): NAGVMQNPRHLVRRRGQEARLRCSPMKGHSHVYWYRQLPEEGLKFMVYLQKENIIDESGMPKERFSAEFPKEGPSILRIQQVVRGDSAAYFCASSPVGEDAEAFFGQGTRLTVV.

J is TRBJ1-1 and V is TRBV27; tentatively, D is TRBD1 (5 bases). Germline V gives CDR1 MNHEY, CDR2 SMNVEV (reference sequence). The CDR3 sequence is 14 residues long. V was shortened by 4 bases and J by 3 bases, with 12 bases between the two germline ends. CDR3 region: CASSWGGWDTEAFF. In DNA form, the CDR3 reads TGTGCCAGCAGTTGGGGGGGTTGGGACACTGAAGCTTTCTTT.

The rearrangement joins TRBV18 to TRBJ1-1, with D perhaps matching TRBD1 (6 bases). Trimming pared 0 bases from V and 7 bases from J, leaving 15 bases between. The CDR3 extends over 15 amino acids. Germline CDR1 and CDR2: KGHSH and LQKENI. CDR3 bases: TGTGCCAGCTCACCACCGTTGGCAGGGGTGGTTGAAGCTTTCTTT. This encodes CASSPPLAGVVEAFF.

This sequence joins TRBV11-3 and TRBJ2-1; TRBD2 matches 8 bases. CDR1 and CDR2 from the germline V gene are SGHNT and YENEEA. V lost 6 bases to trimming and J lost 0 bases; unmatched junction nucleotides: 7. This CDR3 has 16 residues. Written as DNA, the CDR3 is TGTGCCAGCAGTTCGGGGGGGCCGAGCTCCTACAATGAGCAGTTCTTC. Translation gives CASSSGGPSSYNEQFF.

This sequence joins TRBV19 and TRBJ2-2; D possibly corresponds to TRBD1 (6 bases). The CDR3 is 18 amino acids. Germline V gene sequence: CDR1 LNHDA, CDR2 SQIVND (reference sequence). V was clipped by 0 bases and J by 4 bases, with 18 bases between them. The CDR3 bases are TGTGCCAGTAGTATAGATCCCGATTCTGGGACACCCACCGGGGAGCTGTTTTTT. Its protein product is CASSIDPDSGTPTGELFF.

This clone was counted a single time. The chain combines TRBV28 with TRBJ2-2, with 9 bases lining up with TRBD1. The CDR3 consists of 16 residues. V shed 10 bases and J 4 bases; nucleotides not matched to a gene: 13. Germline CDR1 MDHEN, CDR2 SYDVKM. The CDR3 is CATARTGGKGTGELFF. DNA for the CDR3: TGTGCCACGGCCCGTACAGGGGGCAAGGGCACCGGGGAGCTGTTTTTT.